This T cell receptor beta chain is drawn from a study of radiotherapy plus CTLA-4 blockade in lung cancer. Germline V gene lookup returns CDR1 SGHTS and CDR2 YDEGEE. The CDR3 runs to 20 residues. The germline V and J ends were trimmed by 5 bases and 0 bases, with 24 bases remaining between them. Chemo-refractory metastatic non-small-cell lung cancer patients underwent focal radiation alongside CTLA-4 blockade with ipilimumab. Using immunoSEQ multiplex PCR, the repertoire was profiled, and TCRdb retains in-frame clones only, with some absent. This table holds 14,000 to 15,000 clones, about two thirds found once.

The sequence was obtained from a human donor with non-small cell lung cancer whose response to radiotherapy plus ipilimumab could not be evaluated. The material was peripheral blood, obtained from a patient treated with radiotherapy plus ipilimumab. This chain links TRBV5-8 with TRBJ2-6; perhaps TRBD1 as D (5 bases). The CDR3 coding sequence is TGTGCCAGCAGTCAAAGACCGGTTATTTGGGGCGGCTCTGGGGCCAACGTCCTGACTTTC. Translation: CASSQRPVIWGGSGANVLTF.